The clone carrying this T cell receptor beta chain was detected only a few times. Antigen unknown. The data stem from a study of T-cell memory formation after mild COVID-19. Points from the study as a whole: That cross-reactive memory joined was suggested by some responding clones appearing in pre-infection memory. Chiefly within CM and EM were the contracting CD4+ clones; CD8+ ones were within EMRA.

One entry per CDR3 protein results from TCRdb running MiXCR on the 5' RACE reads. The sample yields approximately 340,000 distinct CDR3 sequences, 15% to 20% seen once. The ends were cut back, 1 base at V and 6 bases at J, with 4 bases in the middle. Germline V gene lookup returns CDR1 KGHSH and CDR2 LQKENI. This CDR3 is 11 amino acids long. What was sequenced was PBMCs or a T cell subset sorted from them (not recorded which). This receptor was identified in a man aged 18 to 29 who had mild COVID-19 (a few samples of this study predate the infection). Cell type and time point are not known. This chain links TRBV18 with TRBJ2-7; the D is unclear. CDR3 protein: CASSPHGEQYF. The CDR3 DNA is TGTGCCAGCTCACCACATGGCGAGCAGTACTTC.